The sequence of this T cell receptor beta chain was determined in a study of CD8 T cells in Susac syndrome (dated by TCRdb to between 2018 and 2021). Some background on the complete study: The study used repertoire sequencing to test whether antigen drove CD8+ T cell activation and differentiation in Susac syndrome.

RNA was extracted using the RNeasy kit, and about 0.5 to 1 microgram was reverse transcribed with random hexamers. The immunoSEQ multiplex PCR assay, covering 54 Vbeta and 13 Jbeta segments, was used to amplify TCR beta CDR3 regions. To correct PCR amplification bias, a synthetic template baseline was used for both primer optimization and computational correction. As for the original processing: Reads were annotated to V, D and J genes per IMGT and analyzed with immunoSEQ Analyzer, keeping only productive sequences. Clonality was computed as one minus Shannon entropy normalized by log2 of the number of productive unique sequences. For each patient and control, public and private clones were evaluated among the 100 most prevalent clones. A clone was defined as Susac-specific if it was absent from the healthy and MS cohorts, from some 1,100 published viral clones and from other ImmuneACCESS disease sequences. TCRdb reanalyzed the raw reads on its own, using fastp at Q25 for trimming and MiXCR for clone calling, and kept in-frame beta chains. Entries are consolidated by CDR3 protein sequence, retaining the most common genes and DNA. TCRdb's processing, not the authors', yielded these V and J calls. For this sample the table gives around 200,000 distinct CDR3 sequences, of which 95% were detected only once. The ten largest clones add up to 0.082% of the sample.

Peripheral blood CD8+ and CD4+ T cells from healthy donors, Susac syndrome patients and multiple sclerosis patients were profiled by high-throughput TCR beta sequencing. Treatment-naive patients with stable or active relapsing-remitting disease fulfilling revised McDonald criteria were used as multiple sclerosis controls. CD8+ TEMRA cells were enriched by FACS, while bulk CD8+ and CD4+ T cells were purified by magnetic negative isolation. Blood was drawn into EDTA tubes, processed within 24 hours, and PBMCs were isolated by density gradient centrifugation. PBMCs destined for TCR sequencing were cryopreserved in liquid nitrogen and later thawed in a 37 °C water bath. Purity of sorted or isolated CD4+, CD8+ and CD8+ TEMRA cells was at least 90%. Concerning this clonotype itself: The antigen it recognizes is unknown. No qualities accompany the bases; no much larger clone lies one base away.

Trimming takes 3 bases from V and 5 bases from J, and the germline ends sit 16 bases apart. CDR1 and CDR2, looked up from the germline V gene, are SQVTM and ANQGSEA. The CDR3 has 14 amino acids, counting the end cysteine and phenylalanine. The retained sequence is limited to the CDR3, 42 bases, with the frame set at the first base. Findings and caveats that apply to the study as a whole: The number of individuals in the TCR sequencing and HLA analysis was recognized as being relatively small.

The receptor chain draws on TRBV29-1 and TRBJ1-1; the D gene is perhaps TRBD1, on 6 matching bases. This receptor was identified in a human donor with multiple sclerosis. Sequencing input: CD4+ T cells from PBMCs. The nucleotide sequence reads TGCAGCGTTGAGGAGGGCCAGGGGAGGACTGAAGCTTTCTTT. Its protein reads: CSVEEGQGRTEAFF. Reference TRBV29-1 and TRBJ1-1 genes cover what lies past the CDR3, so the full variable domain is SAVISQKPSRDICQRGTSLTIQCQVDSQVTMMFWYRQQPGQSLTLIATANQGSEATYESGFVIDKFPISRPNLTFSTLTVSNMSPEDSSIYLCSVEEGQGRTEAFFGQGTRLTVV.